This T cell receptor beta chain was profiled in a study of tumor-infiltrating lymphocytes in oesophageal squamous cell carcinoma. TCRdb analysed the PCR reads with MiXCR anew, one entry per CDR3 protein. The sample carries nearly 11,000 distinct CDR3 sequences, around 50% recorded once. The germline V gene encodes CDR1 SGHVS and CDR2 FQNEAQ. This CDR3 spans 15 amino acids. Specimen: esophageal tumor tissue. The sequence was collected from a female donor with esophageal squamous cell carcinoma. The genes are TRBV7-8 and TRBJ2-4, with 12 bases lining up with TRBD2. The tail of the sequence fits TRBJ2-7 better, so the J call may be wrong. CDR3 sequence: CASRPSGRAVYEQYF. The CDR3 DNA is TGTGCCAGCAGGCCTAGCGGGAGGGCCGTTTACGAGCAGTACTTC.